The rows below give T cell receptor beta chains drawn from one sample of a study of technical replicates of blood from a handful of donors. This table comes from immunoSEQ multiplex PCR, and its TCRdb copy is limited to in-frame clones, with some not included. The sample shows approximately 70,000 clones, 92% of them seen only once. The sample was T cells isolated from PBMCs. The receptors derive from a human donor in good health. CDR3s include the opening cysteine and the closing phenylalanine or tryptophan. Each record gives: V gene, J gene, CDR3 protein.

TRBV5-1	TRBJ2-7	CASQTSGSQSEQYF
TRBV9	TRBJ2-1	CASSVELAGAYNEQFF
TRBV5-6	TRBJ1-2	CASSLGSASYGYTF
TRBV30	TRBJ2-7	CAWSKTGWGEQYF
TRBV5-8	TRBJ1-2	CASSLDHAGEVGYTF
TRBV7-2	TRBJ1-2	CASSLRSGLQDGYTF
TRBV9	TRBJ1-3	CASSVGLGNTIYF
TRBV25-1	TRBJ2-1	CASSEPPWLAGENEQFF
TRBV28	TRBJ2-3	CASSLFILTDTQYF
TRBV7-3	TRBJ2-3	CASSRGLAGGTDTQYF
TRBV7-6	TRBJ2-7	CASSRSIGTSRLLFYEQYF
TRBV27	TRBJ2-3	CASSLFPSDTQYF
TRBV4-1	TRBJ2-2	CASSLTAGGLTGELFF
TRBV10-3	TRBJ2-3	CAISEYNRQEDTQYF
TRBV6-5	TRBJ2-7	CASSPQVAYEQYF
TRBV4-2	TRBJ2-7	CASSPIGGHTLSYEQYF
TRBV27	TRBJ2-4	CASALERELVIQYF
TRBV7-2	TRBJ2-1	CASSLGAGGAYNEQFF
TRBV25-1	TRBJ1-1	CASSYAGNTEAFF
TRBV7-2	TRBJ2-7	CASSTGTGPYEQYF
TRBV18	TRBJ2-2	CASSPELAGDGELFF
TRBV7-2	TRBJ2-1	CASSFVGGVDGEQFF
TRBV7-7	TRBJ2-5	CASSLGLAKETQYF
TRBV9	TRBJ2-1	CASSVEGQPYNEQFF
TRBV10-3	TRBJ2-5	CAISGEREGQETQYF
TRBV5-4	TRBJ2-1	CASSSDRGIDMQFF
TRBV2	TRBJ2-2	CASSFQNTGELFF
TRBV4-2	TRBJ2-3	CASSQDAEGEDTQYF
TRBV4-1	TRBJ2-1	CASSQDPGSYNEQFF
TRBV19	TRBJ2-1	CASSIAGGPASEQFF
TRBV9	TRBJ2-3	CASSYRDSGTDTQYF
TRBV5-4	TRBJ2-7	CASSDGHYEQYF
TRBV10-3	TRBJ2-6	CAIRDSIHSGANVLTF
TRBV6-1	TRBJ2-7	CASSAWRSYEQYF
TRBV6-1	TRBJ2-1	CASSWDTNEQFF
TRBV6-6	TRBJ2-1	CASRPRTGVNNEQFF
TRBV9	TRBJ1-5	CASSVGLADQPQHF
TRBV6-1	TRBJ2-5	CASRRTRQETQYF
TRBV4-1	TRBJ2-2	CASSQSIAGGPFGELFF
TRBV19	TRBJ2-3	CASSIISREGSTDTQYF
TRBV18	TRBJ2-1	CASSPLQAGGPIEQFF
TRBV30	TRBJ2-1	CAWRPDTGFYNEQFF
TRBV11-2	TRBJ1-1	CASRFGNTEAFF
TRBV5-6	TRBJ2-3	CASSAGTGVPRSTDTQYF
TRBV5-1	TRBJ1-4	CASSFFLNEKLFF
TRBV7-2	TRBJ1-3	CASSRQGNTIYF
TRBV10-3	TRBJ2-5	CAIGTGETQYF
TRBV28	TRBJ1-2	CASSREGHPNYGYTF
TRBV13	TRBJ1-1	CASSFEINTEAFF
TRBV28	TRBJ2-5	CASSSVLGTGGDQTQYF
TRBV5-1	TRBJ2-1	CASSPGTGGNEQFF
TRBV18	TRBJ1-1	CASSPWTGELTEAFF